This T cell receptor beta chain was profiled in a study of T cells in Graves' hyperthyroidism and ophthalmopathy. Broader study findings: Ophthalmopathy stood apart from stable hyperthyroidism in a 13 V-J model.

From RNA transcripts, TCR beta CDR3 regions were amplified. A set of HTBI primers served as the primers for a first-round RT-PCR of the TCR CDR3. Using its own MiXCR run on the multiplex PCR reads, TCRdb lists one record per CDR3 protein. The profile shows 700,000 to 950,000 distinct CDR3 sequences, roughly 32% of them singletons. The authors deemed Graves' hyperthyroidism stable absent ophthalmopathy progression within 18 months. Concerning this clonotype itself: The antigen is undetermined.

The CDR3 is made up of 15 amino acids. Looked up from germline, CDR1 is LNHNV and CDR2 is YYDKDF (reference sequence). V lost 3 bases to trimming and J lost 0 bases; unmatched junction nucleotides: 3. The sequenced material came from blood. The J gene is TRBJ1-1, the V gene TRBV15; TRBD1 aligns across 8 bases. The clonotype comes from a woman aged 40 to 50 with Graves' hyperthyroidism. The CDR3 DNA follows: TGTGCCACCAGCAGCGACAGGGGAATGAACACTGAAGCTTTCTTT. Protein sequence: CATSSDRGMNTEAFF.